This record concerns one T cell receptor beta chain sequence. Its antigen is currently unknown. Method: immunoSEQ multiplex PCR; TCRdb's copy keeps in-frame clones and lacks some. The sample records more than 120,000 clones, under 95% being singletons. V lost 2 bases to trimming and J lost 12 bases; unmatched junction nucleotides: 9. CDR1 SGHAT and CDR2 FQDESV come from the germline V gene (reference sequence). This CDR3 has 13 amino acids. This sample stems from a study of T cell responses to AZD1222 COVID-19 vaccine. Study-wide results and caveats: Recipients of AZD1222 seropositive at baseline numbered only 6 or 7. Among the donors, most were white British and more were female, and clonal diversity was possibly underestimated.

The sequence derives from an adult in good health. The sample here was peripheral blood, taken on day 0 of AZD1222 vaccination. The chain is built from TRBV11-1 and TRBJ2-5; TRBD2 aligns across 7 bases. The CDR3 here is CASSLSFGDYKYF. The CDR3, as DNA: TGTGCCAGCAGCTTAAGCTTTGGGGACTACAAGTACTTC.